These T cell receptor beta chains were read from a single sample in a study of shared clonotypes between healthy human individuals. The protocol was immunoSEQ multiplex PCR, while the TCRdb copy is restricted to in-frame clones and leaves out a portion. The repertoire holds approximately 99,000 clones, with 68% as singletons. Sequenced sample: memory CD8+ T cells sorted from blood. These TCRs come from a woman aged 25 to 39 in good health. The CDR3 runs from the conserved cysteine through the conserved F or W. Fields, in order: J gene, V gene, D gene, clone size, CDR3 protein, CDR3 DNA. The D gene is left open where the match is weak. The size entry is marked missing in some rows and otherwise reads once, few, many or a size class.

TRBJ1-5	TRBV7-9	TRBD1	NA	CASSPQGAGNQPQHF	TGTGCCAGCAGCCCCCAGGGGGCAGGCAATCAGCCCCAGCATTTT
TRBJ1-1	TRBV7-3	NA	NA	CASSLGTPGMNTEAFF	TGTGCCAGCAGTCTCGGGACCCCTGGTATGAACACTGAAGCTTTCTTT
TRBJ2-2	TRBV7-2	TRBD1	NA	CASSWTGQGTGELFF	TGTGCCAGCAGCTGGACCGGACAGGGGACCGGGGAGCTGTTTTTT
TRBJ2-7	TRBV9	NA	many	CASSVGSDSTYEQYF	TGTGCCAGCAGCGTAGGAAGTGACAGCACCTACGAGCAGTACTTC
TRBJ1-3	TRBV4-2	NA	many	CASNLGGGNTIYF	TGTGCCAGCAACCTGGGGGGAGGAAACACCATATATTTT
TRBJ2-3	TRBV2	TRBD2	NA	CASRRMTSGFIADTQYF	TGTGCCAGCAGGCGGATGACTAGCGGTTTCATCGCAGATACGCAGTATTTT
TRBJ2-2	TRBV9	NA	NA	CASSVAWGGELFF	TGTGCCAGCAGCGTAGCCTGGGGCGGGGAGCTGTTTTTT
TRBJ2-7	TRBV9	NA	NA	CASILCSGNSYEQYF	TGTGCCAGCATCCTCTGTAGCGGCAACTCCTACGAGCAGTACTTC
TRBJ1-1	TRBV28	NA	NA	CASSFHWAHGAFF	TGTGCCAGCAGTTTTCACTGGGCCCACGGGGCTTTCTTT
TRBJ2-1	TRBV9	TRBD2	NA	CASSPLGLAGAEYEQFF	TGTGCCAGCAGCCCCCTGGGACTAGCGGGAGCCGAATATGAGCAGTTCTTC
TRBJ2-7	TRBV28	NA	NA	CASSPSDAILSYEQYF	TGTGCCAGCAGTCCGTCGGACGCAATTCTGTCCTACGAGCAGTACTTC
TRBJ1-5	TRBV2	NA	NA	CASGPRASEPQHF	TGTGCCAGTGGGCCTCGAGCCTCCGAACCCCAGCATTTT
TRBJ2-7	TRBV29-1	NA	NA	CSVEEGSWGMVYEQYF	TGCAGCGTTGAAGAAGGTAGCTGGGGTATGGTCTACGAGCAGTACTTC
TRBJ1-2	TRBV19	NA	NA	CASSPTGGYGYTF	TGTGCCAGTAGCCCGACAGGCGGTTATGGCTACACCTTC
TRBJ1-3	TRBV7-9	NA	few	CASSLAQDYSGNTIYF	TGTGCCAGCAGCTTAGCACAGGACTACTCTGGAAACACCATATATTTT
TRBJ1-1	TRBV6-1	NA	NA	CASSSRENTEAFF	TGTGCCAGCAGTTCGCGAGAGAACACTGAAGCTTTCTTT
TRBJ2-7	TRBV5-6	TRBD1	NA	CASSLWDRPYEQYF	TGTGCCAGCAGCTTGTGGGACAGGCCCTACGAGCAGTACTTC
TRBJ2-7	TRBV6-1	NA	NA	CASSARYEQYF	TGTGCCAGCAGTGCCAGGTACGAGCAGTACTTC
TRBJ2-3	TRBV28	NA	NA	CASSLNRFGDTQYF	TGTGCCAGCAGTTTAAACAGGTTTGGGGATACGCAGTATTTT
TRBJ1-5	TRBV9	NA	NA	CASSAGAEPQHF	TGTGCCAGCAGCGCCGGGGCCGAGCCCCAGCATTTT